This entry lists 4 T cell receptor beta chains sequenced from one sample in a study of blood T cell repertoires in COVID-19. Clones were sequenced by immunoSEQ multiplex PCR, and TCRdb holds only the in-frame ones, with some missing. This table has tens of thousands of clones, roughly 83% appearing once. Material: peripheral blood. These receptors were collected from a man aged 40-49 years with acute or convalescent COVID-19.

This chain joins TRBV7-9 and TRBJ2-3; D is ambiguous. The CDR3 consists of 15 residues. The germline V gene has CDR1 SEHNR and CDR2 FQNEAQ (reference sequence). Trimming pared 1 base from V and 0 bases from J, leaving 8 bases between. The CDR3 coding sequence is TGTGCCAGCAGCTTAGAGTTTAGCAGCACAGATACGCAGTATTTT. This gives the protein CASSLEFSSTDTQYF.

The gene calls are TRBV27 and TRBJ1-6; D unclear. There are 17 residues in the CDR3. Trimming took 1 base from V and 0 from J, leaving 10 bases between them. Germline V CDR1 and CDR2: MNHEY, SMNVEV (reference sequence). The CDR3 region is CASSLFARTSYNSPLHF. The CDR3 nucleotides are TGTGCCAGCAGTTTATTTGCGAGAACCTCCTATAATTCACCCCTCCACTTT.

The rearrangement uses TRBV28 and TRBJ2-7; 8 bases agree with TRBD1. V shed 5 bases and J 6 bases; nucleotides not matched to a gene: 6. CDR1 is MDHEN and CDR2 is SYDVKM in the germline V gene. The CDR3 has 13 residues. The CDR3 sequence: CASSPGQGPEQYF. The CDR3 region has the DNA TGTGCCAGCAGTCCCGGACAGGGACCCGAGCAGTACTTC.

This sequence joins TRBV9 and TRBJ1-2; D is ambiguous. Germline CDR1 SGDLS, CDR2 YYNGEE. The length of the CDR3 is 14 residues. V was cut by 4 bases and J by 2 bases, with 12 bases left in between. The CDR3 is CASSPMATNYGYTF. The CDR3, as DNA: TGTGCCAGCAGCCCCATGGCCACAAACTATGGCTACACCTTC. Based on the CDR3 plus reference TRBV9 and TRBJ1-2, the full variable domain is DSGVTQTPKHLITATGQRVTLRCSPRSGDLSVYWYQQSLDQGLQFLIQYYNGEERAKGNILERFSAQQFPDLHSELNLSSLELGDSALYFCASSPMATNYGYTFGSGTRLTVV.